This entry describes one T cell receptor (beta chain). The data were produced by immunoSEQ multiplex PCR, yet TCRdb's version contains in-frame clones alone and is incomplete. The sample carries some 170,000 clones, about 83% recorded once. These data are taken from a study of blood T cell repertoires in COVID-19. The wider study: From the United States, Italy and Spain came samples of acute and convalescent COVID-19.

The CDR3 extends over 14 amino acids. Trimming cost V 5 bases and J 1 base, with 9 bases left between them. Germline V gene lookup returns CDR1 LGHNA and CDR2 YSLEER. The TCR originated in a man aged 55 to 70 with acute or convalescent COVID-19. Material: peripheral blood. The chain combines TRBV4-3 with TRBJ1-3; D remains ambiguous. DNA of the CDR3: TGCGCCAGCAGCTTGGCGGGATCTGGAAACACCATATATTTT. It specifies CASSLAGSGNTIYF.